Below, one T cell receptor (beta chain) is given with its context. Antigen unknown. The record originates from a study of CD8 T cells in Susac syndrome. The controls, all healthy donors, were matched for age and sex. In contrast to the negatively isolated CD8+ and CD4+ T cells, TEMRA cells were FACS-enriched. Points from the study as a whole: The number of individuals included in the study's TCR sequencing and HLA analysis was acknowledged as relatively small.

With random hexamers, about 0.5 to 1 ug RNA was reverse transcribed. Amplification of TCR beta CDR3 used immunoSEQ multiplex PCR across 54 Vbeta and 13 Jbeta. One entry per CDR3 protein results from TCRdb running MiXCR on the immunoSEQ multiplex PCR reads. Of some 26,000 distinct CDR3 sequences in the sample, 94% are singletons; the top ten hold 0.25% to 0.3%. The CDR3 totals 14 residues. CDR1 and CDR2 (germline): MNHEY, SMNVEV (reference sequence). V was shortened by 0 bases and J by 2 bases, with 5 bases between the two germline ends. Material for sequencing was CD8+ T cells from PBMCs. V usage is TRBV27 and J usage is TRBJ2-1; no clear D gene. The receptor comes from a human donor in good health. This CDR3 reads CASSLSTAYNEQFF. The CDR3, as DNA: TGTGCCAGCAGTTTATCAACAGCCTACAATGAGCAGTTCTTC.